This TCR beta chain appears in the sequencing data of a study of T cell responses to AZD1222 COVID-19 vaccine. This CDR3 spans 15 amino acids. Trimming took off 5 bases at V and 3 bases at J, with 11 bases between the two ends. The germline gives CDR1 SGHAT, CDR2 FQDESV (reference sequence). Findings and caveats of the study: CD4 TCRs associated with vaccination spanned spike, dominating at 160-218 and 743-854. Clonal diversity may have been underestimated in mostly white British donors.

Worth noting for this clone: Its specificity is unknown.

Profiling relied on immunoSEQ multiplex PCR, and the TCRdb table lists in-frame clones only, not all of them. The sample yields about 120,000 clones, over 75% seen once. This sample comprised peripheral blood, obtained 28 days after the second dose of the MenACWY control vaccine. The V gene is TRBV11-1, the J gene TRBJ2-6; a weak D match, TRBD1 (6 bases). This TCR was recovered from an adult who received the MenACWY meningococcal vaccine as a control. CDR3 in amino acids: CASSLRGVGANVLTF. The CDR3 coding sequence is TGTGCCAGCAGCCTCAGGGGAGTTGGGGCCAACGTCCTGACTTTC.